The 22 T cell receptor beta chains below all came from one sample that was sequenced in a study of blood T cell repertoires in COVID-19. Data came from immunoSEQ multiplex PCR; TCRdb stores just in-frame clones and leaves some out. The data hold some 450,000 clones, with around 88% observed a single time. Sequencing used peripheral blood. The receptors here all came from a woman in her forties or fifties with COVID-19, enrolled during active disease.

J is TRBJ2-7 and V is TRBV19; 7 bases map to TRBD2. V shed 7 bases and J 2 bases; nucleotides not matched to a gene: 8. The germline CDR1 and CDR2 sequences are LNHDA and SQIVND (reference sequence). This CDR3 spans 14 amino acids. CDR3 sequence (DNA): TGTGCCAGTAAGCCCGCGGGGGTCGCCTACGAGCAGTACTTC. It is translated as CASKPAGVAYEQYF.

In nucleotides, the CDR3 is TGCGCCAGCAGCCCCGGGGGGGACAACTATGGCTACACCTTC. Its translation: CASSPGGDNYGYTF. This chain joins TRBV5-1 and TRBJ1-2; possibly TRBD1 for D (5 bases). The CDR3 runs 14 residues. V was pared by 4 bases and J by 2 bases, with 12 bases between. The germline V gene encodes CDR1 SGHRS and CDR2 YFSETQ.

The chain employs TRBV7-2 and TRBJ2-5; a possible D gene is TRBD2 (5 bases). V gave up 5 bases and J gave up 4 bases, with 17 bases separating them. Per the germline V gene, CDR1 is SGHTA and CDR2 is FQGNSA. This CDR3 has 15 amino acids. DNA for the CDR3: TGTGCCAGCAGCATACCGACCCCGGCGGGAGAGACCCAGTACTTC. Protein sequence: CASSIPTPAGETQYF.

This sequence joins TRBV6-5 and TRBJ2-1, with TRBD2 matching over 10 bases. CDR3 length: 15 amino acids. Trimming at V came to 6 bases and at J to 4 bases, leaving 6 bases not matched to a gene. CDR1 is MNHEY, CDR2 SVGAGI, per germline. The CDR3 here is CASRTLAGAYNEQFF. Here the CDR3 DNA reads TGTGCCAGCAGGACCCTAGCGGGGGCTTACAATGAGCAGTTCTTC.

The chain recombines TRBV9 with TRBJ2-3, with D tentatively TRBD2 (6 bases). The CDR3 spans 14 residues. Germline lookup yields CDR1 SGDLS and CDR2 YYNGEE. With 4 bases removed from V and 5 bases from J, the gap between germline ends came to 14 bases. The CDR3 region is CASSPRLGGDTQYF. The DNA of the CDR3 is TGTGCCAGCAGCCCCCGTCTCGGGGGAGATACGCAGTATTTT.

This chain joins TRBV19 and TRBJ2-1, with D perhaps matching TRBD1 (5 bases). V was clipped by 3 bases and J by 0 bases, with 12 bases between them. The germline gives CDR1 LNHDA, CDR2 SQIVND (reference sequence). The CDR3 is 16 amino acids. The CDR3 protein is CASSIQGWASYNEQFF. CDR3 DNA sequence: TGTGCCAGTAGTATTCAGGGATGGGCCTCCTACAATGAGCAGTTCTTC.

V usage is TRBV19 and J usage is TRBJ1-1; D not resolved. The ends were cut back, 0 bases at V and 4 bases at J, with 21 bases in the middle. CDR3 size: 18 residues. CDR1 is LNHDA, CDR2 SQIVND, per germline (reference sequence). The CDR3 spells CASSIDRATLQGSTEAFF. The CDR3 coding sequence is TGTGCCAGTAGTATAGATAGAGCAACCCTTCAAGGGAGCACTGAAGCTTTCTTT.

The gene calls are TRBV5-1 and TRBJ1-2; TRBD1 is a possible D gene (6 bases). In germline, CDR1 is SGHRS, CDR2 YFSETQ. V gave up 4 bases and J gave up 5 bases, with 12 bases separating them. The CDR3 is 13 residues long. CDR3 sequence: CASSVTGTYGYTF. The CDR3 bases are TGCGCCAGCAGCGTAACAGGGACGTATGGCTACACCTTC.

The V gene is TRBV5-6, the J gene TRBJ2-3; maybe TRBD2 (5 bases). The ends were cut back, 1 base at V and 0 bases at J, with 12 bases in the middle. The CDR3 is 16 residues long. The germline gives CDR1 SGHDT, CDR2 YYEEEE. The CDR3 nucleotides are TGTGCCAGCAGCTTGCTTAGCGTCCCTAGCACAGATACGCAGTATTTT. Protein: CASSLLSVPSTDTQYF.

This chain joins TRBV13 and TRBJ2-2; the D gene is possibly TRBD2 (5 bases). The CDR3 sequence is 15 residues long. Germline lookup yields CDR1 PRHDT and CDR2 FYEKMQ (reference sequence). Trimming left V 2 bases short and J 4 bases short, with 11 bases between. The CDR3 DNA sequence: TGTGCCAGCAGCTTAAATAGCGTGAGCACCGGGGAGCTGTTTTTT. It codes for CASSLNSVSTGELFF.

The chain joins TRBV2 to TRBJ2-7; a weak D match, TRBD1 (6 bases). Germline V gene sequence: CDR1 SNHLY, CDR2 FYNNEI. V was shortened by 6 bases and J by 9 bases, with 21 bases between the two germline ends. The CDR3 has 14 amino acids. The CDR3 spells CASRRDTPYEGQYF. In DNA form, the CDR3 reads TGTGCCAGCAGAAGGGACACACCTTACGAGGGGCAGTACTTC.

The V and J genes are TRBV5-4 and TRBJ2-4; 7 bases line up with TRBD2. V shed 0 bases and J 9 bases; nucleotides not matched to a gene: 0. From germline, CDR1 is SGHNT and CDR2 YYREEE (reference sequence). This CDR3 is 12 amino acids long. The CDR3 bases are TGTGCCAGCAGCTTGGGCGGGGGCATTCAGTACTTC. This gives the protein CASSLGGGIQYF.

DNA for the CDR3: TGTGCCAGCACCCGAAATATGGGACAGGGTAATGAGCAGTTCTTC. Translated: CASTRNMGQGNEQFF. The gene calls are TRBV2 and TRBJ2-1, with 9 bases matching TRBD1. The CDR3 runs 15 residues. Germline V lookup: CDR1 SNHLY, CDR2 FYNNEI. J gave up 7 bases and V 7 bases, and 11 bases lay outside the gene matches.

The chain carries TRBV18 and TRBJ2-5; the match to TRBD1 covers 7 bases. Germline loops: CDR1 KGHSH, CDR2 LQKENI. V shed 3 bases, J shed 3 bases, and the junction held 7 bases outside the gene matches. The CDR3 contains 15 residues. The CDR3: CASSPPGQLKETQYF. CDR3 DNA sequence: TGTGCCAGCTCACCCCCGGGACAGTTAAAAGAGACCCAGTACTTC.

This chain connects TRBV10-3 to TRBJ1-2; D is undetermined. V dropped 8 bases and J dropped 7 bases, with 17 bases sitting between them. CDR3 size: 13 residues. Per germline, CDR1 ENHRY and CDR2 SYGVKD. Here the CDR3 reads CAIAPPGPLGYTF. CDR3 DNA sequence: TGTGCCATCGCTCCGCCAGGCCCCCTTGGCTACACCTTC.

A remark on this clone: Other DNA sequences in the sample encode the same CDR3. This chain connects TRBV6-5 to TRBJ1-4; 8 bases agree with TRBD1. The CDR3 spans 12 residues. The junction had 1 base not matched to a gene; V was cut back by 5 bases and J by 8 bases. Germline lookup yields CDR1 MNHEY and CDR2 SVGAGI. The CDR3 reads CASSPGGEKLFF. DNA of the CDR3: TGTGCCAGCAGTCCAGGGGGCGAAAAACTGTTTTTT.

The chain has TRBV7-9 and TRBJ2-7; the D is unclear. CDR1 is SEHNR and CDR2 is FQNEAQ in the germline V gene (reference sequence). Trimming pared 1 base from V and 6 bases from J, leaving 10 bases between. The CDR3 runs 13 residues. CDR3 bases: TGTGCCAGCAGCTTAGGAGGTGACCGCGAGCAGTACTTC. The encoded protein is CASSLGGDREQYF.

This chain uses TRBV10-1 with TRBJ2-1; TRBD1 matches 10 bases. Trimming removed 6 bases from V and 9 bases from J; junction bases left unmatched: 11. The germline V gene has CDR1 WNHNN and CDR2 SYGVQD (reference sequence). This CDR3 has 15 amino acids. The CDR3 reads CASSDRGLNRAEQFF. The CDR3 coding sequence is TGCGCCAGCAGCGACAGGGGGCTGAATAGGGCTGAGCAGTTCTTC.

V usage is TRBV3-1 (or the pseudogene TRBV3-2) and J usage is TRBJ1-5; D is possibly TRBD1 (5 bases). CDR1 is LGHDT and CDR2 is YNNKEL in the germline V gene (reference sequence). This CDR3 is built from 14 residues. Trimming pared 1 base from V and 4 bases from J, leaving 8 bases between. The CDR3 region is CASSQGPGNQPQHF. In DNA form, the CDR3 reads TGTGCCAGCAGCCAAGGACCAGGGAATCAGCCCCAGCATTTT.

This clone has more than one count but fewer than ten. This chain connects TRBV3-1 (or the pseudogene TRBV3-2) to TRBJ2-7; possible D gene TRBD2, 6 bases. CDR1 is LGHDT, CDR2 YNNKEL, per germline (reference sequence). The CDR3 extends over 15 amino acids. Trimming removed 6 bases from V and 1 base from J, with 16 bases in between. CDR3 in DNA: TGTGCCAGCAGTCCCCTCGGGGCGGGATCCTACGAGCAGTACTTC. Its protein is CASSPLGAGSYEQYF.

The CDR3 DNA follows: TGTGCCAGCAGCCCGCAGTCGACAGGGAGGCGACAAAAACTGTTTTTT. It encodes CASSPQSTGRRQKLFF. The chain recombines TRBV7-2 with TRBJ1-4; TRBD1 aligns across 7 bases. CDR1 and CDR2 (germline): SGHTA, FQGNSA. V shed 5 bases and J 9 bases; nucleotides not matched to a gene: 15. The CDR3 spans 16 residues.

The J gene is TRBJ2-7, the V gene TRBV11-2; the D gene is possibly TRBD1 (5 bases). In germline, CDR1 is SGHAT, CDR2 FQNNGV. The V end lost 3 bases, the J end lost 4 bases, and 19 bases lay between the germline ends. The length of the CDR3 is 16 residues. The CDR3 DNA reads as TGTGCCAGCAGCTTCAGTTTAGGACCGGACACATACGAGCAGTACTTC. Protein sequence: CASSFSLGPDTYEQYF.